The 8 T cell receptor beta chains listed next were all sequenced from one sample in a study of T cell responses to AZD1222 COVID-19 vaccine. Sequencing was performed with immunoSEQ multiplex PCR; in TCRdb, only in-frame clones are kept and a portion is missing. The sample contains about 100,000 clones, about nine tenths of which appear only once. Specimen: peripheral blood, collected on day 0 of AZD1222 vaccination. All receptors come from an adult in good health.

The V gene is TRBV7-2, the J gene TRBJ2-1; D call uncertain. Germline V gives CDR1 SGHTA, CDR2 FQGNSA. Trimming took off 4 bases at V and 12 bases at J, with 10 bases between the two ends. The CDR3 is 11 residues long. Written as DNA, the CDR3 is TGTGCCAGCAGCTCCTCACTGAGGCAGTTCTTC. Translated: CASSSSLRQFF.

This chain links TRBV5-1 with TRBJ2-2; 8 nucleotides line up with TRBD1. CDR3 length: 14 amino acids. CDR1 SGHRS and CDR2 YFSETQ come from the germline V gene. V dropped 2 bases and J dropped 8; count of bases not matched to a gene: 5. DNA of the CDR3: TGCGCCAGCAGCTTACAGGGGGTCCCTGGGGAGCTGTTTTTT. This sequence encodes CASSLQGVPGELFF.

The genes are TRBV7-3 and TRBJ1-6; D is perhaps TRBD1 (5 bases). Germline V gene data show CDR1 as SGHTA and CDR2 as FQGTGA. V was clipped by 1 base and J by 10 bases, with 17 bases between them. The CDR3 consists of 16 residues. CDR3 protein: CASSLNKGGGNSPLHF. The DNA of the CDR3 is TGTGCCAGCAGCTTAAATAAGGGTGGGGGGAACTCACCCCTCCACTTT.

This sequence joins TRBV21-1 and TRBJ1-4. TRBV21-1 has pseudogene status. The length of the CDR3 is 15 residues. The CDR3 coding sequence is TGTGCCAGCAGCAAAGTGGAAGGAGCTAATGAAAAACTGTTTTTT. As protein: CASSKVEGANEKLFF.

As DNA, the CDR3 is TGTGCCACCCGCTCAGGGGGACTAGCGGGAGGGGAGCTGTTTTTT. Encoded protein: CATRSGGLAGGELFF. This sequence joins TRBV19 and TRBJ2-2, with 13 bases that match TRBD2. CDR1 is LNHDA, CDR2 SQIVND, per germline (reference sequence). The ends lost 10 bases at V and 8 bases at J; junction bases unmatched: 10. The CDR3 is 15 amino acids.

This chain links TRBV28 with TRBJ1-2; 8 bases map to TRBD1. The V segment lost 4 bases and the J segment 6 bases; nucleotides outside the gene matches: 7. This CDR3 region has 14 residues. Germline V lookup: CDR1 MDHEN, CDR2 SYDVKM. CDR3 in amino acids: CASSSGQGTDGYTF. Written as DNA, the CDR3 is TGTGCCAGCAGTTCCGGACAGGGTACAGATGGCTACACCTTC.

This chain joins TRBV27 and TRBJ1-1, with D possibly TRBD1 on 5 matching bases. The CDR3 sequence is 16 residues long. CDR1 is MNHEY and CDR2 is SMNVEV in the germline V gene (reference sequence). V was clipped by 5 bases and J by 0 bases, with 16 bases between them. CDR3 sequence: CASSHRAGRMNTEAFF. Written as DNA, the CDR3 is TGTGCCAGCAGTCACCGAGCGGGACGAATGAACACTGAAGCTTTCTTT.

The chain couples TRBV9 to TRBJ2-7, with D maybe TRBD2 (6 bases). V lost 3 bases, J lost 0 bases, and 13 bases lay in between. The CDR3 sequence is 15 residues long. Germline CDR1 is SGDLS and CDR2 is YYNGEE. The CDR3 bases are TGTGCCAGCAGCGCCGGGGGTATGAGCTCCTACGAGCAGTACTTC. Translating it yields CASSAGGMSSYEQYF.